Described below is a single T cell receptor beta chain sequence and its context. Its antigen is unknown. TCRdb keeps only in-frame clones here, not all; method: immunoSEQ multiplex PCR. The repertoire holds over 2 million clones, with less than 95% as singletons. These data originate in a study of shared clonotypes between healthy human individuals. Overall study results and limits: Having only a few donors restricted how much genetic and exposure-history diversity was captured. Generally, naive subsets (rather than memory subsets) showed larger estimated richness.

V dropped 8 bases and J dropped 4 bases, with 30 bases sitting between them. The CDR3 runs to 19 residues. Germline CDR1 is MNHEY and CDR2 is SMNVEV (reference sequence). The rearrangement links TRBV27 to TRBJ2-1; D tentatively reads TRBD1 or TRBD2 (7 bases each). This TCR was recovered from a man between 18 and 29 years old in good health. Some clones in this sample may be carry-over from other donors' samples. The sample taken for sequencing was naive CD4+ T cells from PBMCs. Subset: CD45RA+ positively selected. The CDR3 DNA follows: TGTGCCAGCGGGGGGGAGACAGGGACCGTCGGACTACTTTACAATGAGCAGTTCTTC. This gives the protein CASGGETGTVGLLYNEQFF.